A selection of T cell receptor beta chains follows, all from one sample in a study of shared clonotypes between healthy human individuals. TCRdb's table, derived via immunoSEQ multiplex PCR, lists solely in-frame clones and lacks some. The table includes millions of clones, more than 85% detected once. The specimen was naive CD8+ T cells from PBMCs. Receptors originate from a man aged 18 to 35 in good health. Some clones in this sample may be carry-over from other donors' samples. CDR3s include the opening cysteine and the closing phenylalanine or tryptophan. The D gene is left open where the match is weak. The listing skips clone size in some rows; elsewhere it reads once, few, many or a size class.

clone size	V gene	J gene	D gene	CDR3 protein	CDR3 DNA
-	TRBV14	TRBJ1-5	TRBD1	CASSQEWDRVFSNQPQHF	TGTGCCAGCAGCCAAGAGTGGGACAGGGTTTTCAGCAATCAGCCCCAGCATTTT
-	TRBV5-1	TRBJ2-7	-	CASSLNGAYEQYF	TGCGCCAGCAGCTTGAACGGGGCGTACGAGCAGTACTTC
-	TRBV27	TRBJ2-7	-	CASSPTFGAGYEQYF	TGTGCCAGCAGTCCGACCTTCGGGGCAGGGTACGAGCAGTACTTC
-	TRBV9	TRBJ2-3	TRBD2	CASSSRTSRADTQYF	TGTGCCAGCAGCTCTAGGACTAGTCGGGCAGATACGCAGTATTTT
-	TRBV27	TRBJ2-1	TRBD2	CASRTSGSYNEQFF	TGTGCCAGCAGGACTAGCGGGAGCTACAATGAGCAGTTCTTC
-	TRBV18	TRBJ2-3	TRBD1	CASSPRDRDITDTQYF	TGTGCCAGCTCACCACGGGACAGGGATATCACAGATACGCAGTATTTT
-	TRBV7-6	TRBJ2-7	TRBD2	CASSASGNFYEQYF	TGTGCCAGCAGCGCTAGCGGGAATTTCTACGAGCAGTACTTC
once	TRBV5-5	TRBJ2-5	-	CASSLRQRLQETQYF	TGTGCCAGCAGCTTGCGGCAGAGACTGCAAGAGACCCAGTACTTC
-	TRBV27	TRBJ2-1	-	CASSPAAANEQFF	TGTGCCAGCAGTCCCGCCGCCGCGAATGAGCAGTTCTTC
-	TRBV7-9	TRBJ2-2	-	CASSFPGPRAAGELFF	TGTGCCAGCAGCTTCCCCGGGCCTAGGGCGGCCGGGGAGCTGTTTTTT
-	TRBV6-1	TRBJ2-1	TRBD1	CASSEDPRDSVVF	TGTGCCAGCAGTGAGGACCCGAGGGACAGCGTTGTCTTC
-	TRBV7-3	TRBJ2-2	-	CASSPYSGDTGELFF	TGTGCCAGCAGCCCATACAGTGGAGACACCGGGGAGCTGTTTTTT
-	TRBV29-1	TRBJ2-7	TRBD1	CSVEGRRQGYYEQYF	TGCAGCGTTGAAGGGCGCCGACAGGGTTACTACGAGCAGTACTTC
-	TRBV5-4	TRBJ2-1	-	CASGINEQFF	TGTGCCAGCGGCATTAATGAGCAGTTCTTC
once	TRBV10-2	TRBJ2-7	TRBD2	CASSPSGRMSYEQYF	TGCGCCAGCAGCCCAAGCGGGAGGATGTCCTACGAGCAGTACTTC
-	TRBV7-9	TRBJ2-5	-	CASSPGSGIWETQYF	TGTGCCAGCAGCCCCGGATCAGGAATTTGGGAGACCCAGTACTTC
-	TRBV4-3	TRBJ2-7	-	CASSQERGILYEQYF	TGCGCCAGCAGCCAAGAACGAGGGATTCTCTACGAGCAGTACTTC
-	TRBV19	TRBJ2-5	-	CASTPAWGAETQYF	TGTGCCAGCACCCCAGCCTGGGGTGCAGAGACCCAGTACTTC
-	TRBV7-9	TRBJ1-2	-	CASSLGQPIYGYTF	TGTGCCAGCAGCTTAGGACAGCCTATCTATGGCTACACCTTC
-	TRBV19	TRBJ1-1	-	CASSPRAQIAEAFF	TGTGCCAGTAGTCCCCGGGCGCAGATCGCTGAAGCTTTCTTT
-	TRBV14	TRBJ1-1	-	CASSQDLLAAEAFF	TGTGCCAGCAGCCAAGACCTATTGGCGGCTGAAGCTTTCTTT
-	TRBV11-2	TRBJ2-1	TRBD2	CASSLSGGVQFF	TGTGCCAGCAGCTTATCCGGGGGGGTGCAGTTCTTC
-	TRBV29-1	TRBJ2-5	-	CSVGETQYF	TGCAGCGTTGGAGAGACCCAGTACTTC
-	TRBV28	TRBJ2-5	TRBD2	CASSLSLLAGETQYF	TGTGCCAGCAGTTTAAGTCTGCTAGCGGGAGAGACCCAGTACTTC
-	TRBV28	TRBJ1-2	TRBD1	CASSPDRDYGYTF	TGTGCCAGCAGTCCTGACAGGGACTATGGCTACACCTTC
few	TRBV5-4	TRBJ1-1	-	CASSLGRGGTEAFF	TGTGCCAGCAGCTTGGGACGGGGGGGCACTGAAGCTTTCTTT
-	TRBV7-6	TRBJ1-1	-	CASSLGSGMNTEAFF	TGTGCCAGCAGCTTAGGTTCAGGGATGAACACTGAAGCTTTCTTT
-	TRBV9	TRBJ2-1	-	CASSVAHSSAVYNEQFF	TGTGCCAGCAGCGTAGCCCATTCGAGCGCGGTCTACAATGAGCAGTTCTTC
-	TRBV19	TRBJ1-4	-	CASSNNPAGGANEKLFF	TGTGCCAGTAGTAACAACCCCGCCGGGGGGGCTAATGAAAAACTGTTTTTT